This TCR beta chain originates from a study of cytomegalovirus exposure and HLA in healthy donors. Study information: Early release data held tens of millions of unique TCRs from HLA-typed donors.

The PCR had 60 Vbeta and 13 Jbeta primers. Some clones are missing from TCRdb's copy, which holds only in-frame ones; the method was immunoSEQ multiplex PCR. The table includes 200,000 to 300,000 clones, 70% to 90% detected once. Study results and caveats: In presence/absence analyses, roughly uniform sequencing depth across donors was assumed.

Points on this clone: Its target is unknown.

CDR3 length: 13 residues. V lost 5 bases to trimming and J lost 9 bases; unmatched junction nucleotides: 5. Looked up from germline, CDR1 is LNHDA and CDR2 is SQIVND (reference sequence). Sample: PBMCs. V usage is TRBV19 and J usage is TRBJ1-1; 11 bases are a match to TRBD1. This TCR came from a woman between 40 and 50 years old in good health and CMV-seropositive. The DNA for the CDR3 is TGTGCCAGTAGTCGGACAGGGGGCTTTCAAGCTTTCTTT. Protein: CASSRTGGFQAFF. Together with reference TRBV19 and TRBJ1-1, the CDR3 gives the full variable domain: DGGITQSPKYLFRKEGQNVTLSCEQNLNHDAMYWYRQDPGQGLRLIYYSQIVNDFQKGDIAEGYSVSREKKESFPLTVTSAQKNPTAFYLCASSRTGGFQAFFGQGTRLTVV.